This T cell receptor beta chain comes out of a study of beta chain features in type 1 diabetes. This clone was counted only a few times. Sequenced material consisted of expressed TCRB transcripts (all of the isolated RNA was reverse transcribed). Data came from immunoSEQ multiplex PCR; TCRdb stores just in-frame clones and leaves some out. The sample lists about 900,000 clones; about a sixth were seen once. V lost 1 base to trimming and J lost 3 bases, with 14 bases between them. Germline V gives CDR1 SGHRS, CDR2 YFSETQ. This CDR3 is 15 amino acids long. What was sequenced was naive CD4+ T cells from blood. The genes are TRBV5-1 and TRBJ2-7, with a tentative D call TRBD2 (6 bases). This TCR was recovered from a woman aged 18-29 years in good health. The CDR3 is CASSLSQVGGYEQYF. The CDR3 DNA is TGCGCCAGCAGCTTGTCCCAGGTGGGAGGCTACGAGCAGTACTTC. Looking up the rest from reference TRBV5-1 and TRBJ2-7 gives the full variable domain: KAGVTQTPRYLIKTRGQQVTLSCSPISGHRSVSWYQQTPGQGLQFLFEYFSETQRNKGNFPGRFSGRQFSNSRSEMNVSTLELGDSALYLCASSLSQVGGYEQYFGPGTRLTVT.